A selection of T cell receptor beta chains follows, all from one sample in a study of T cells in Graves' hyperthyroidism and ophthalmopathy. MiXCR, applied by TCRdb to the multiplex PCR reads, yields one record per CDR3 protein. The table lists about 350,000 distinct CDR3 sequences, 11% to 15% of them singletons. The material sequenced was blood. These receptor sequences come from a woman aged 25 to 39 with Graves' hyperthyroidism. Both conserved end residues are part of each CDR3.

v_gene	j_gene	CDR3aa
TRBV24-1	TRBJ1-5	CATLPRTGGNQPQHF
TRBV28	TRBJ2-2	CASIRDTTGELFF
TRBV5-1	TRBJ2-3	CASSRGTSGSSTQYF
TRBV10-3	TRBJ2-5	CAISGTPEAGTQYF
TRBV6-1	TRBJ2-2	CASSASGRPTGELFF
TRBV5-1	TRBJ1-1	CASSFGANSNTEAFF
TRBV20-1	TRBJ2-3	CSAGVGRSTDTQYF
TRBV18	TRBJ1-2	CASSPRQGVDGYTF
TRBV28	TRBJ2-2	CASSPGWRTGELFF
TRBV24-1	TRBJ2-5	CATSDSGRAETQYF
TRBV4-2	TRBJ2-1	CASSQVETSAGFNEQFF
TRBV3-1	TRBJ2-3	CASSQISSGASTDTQYF
TRBV14	TRBJ2-3	CASSQVNRGLADTQYF
TRBV9	TRBJ2-3	CASSSHSVGTDTQYF
TRBV18	TRBJ1-1	CASSLSVKDTEAFF
TRBV19	TRBJ1-5	CASTRSEGGLYSNQPQHF
TRBV7-2	TRBJ2-5	CASSFTGSETQYF
TRBV27	TRBJ2-3	CASSLSGQVDTDTQYF
TRBV20-1	TRBJ1-4	CSARDQDRGSEKLFF
TRBV28	TRBJ2-3	CASSFTPYRLASTDTQYF
TRBV27	TRBJ2-7	CASSVTGMSSYEQYF
TRBV6-1	TRBJ2-7	CASSEALGTLNHEQYF
TRBV10-3	TRBJ2-7	CAISESWLQSSYEQYF
TRBV12-3/TRBV12-4	TRBJ2-2	CASSLGETTSGSGGELFF
TRBV30	TRBJ2-5	CAWSGTGKGQETQYF
TRBV20-1	TRBJ2-2	CSASEGDGELFF
TRBV6-6	TRBJ1-1	CASSYLGIGTNTEAFF
TRBV3-1	TRBJ2-2	CASSQTPVSTGELFF
TRBV7-6	TRBJ1-1	CASSFRQGTNTEAFF
TRBV20-1	TRBJ1-5	CSARDYSDQPQHF
TRBV10-1	TRBJ2-1	CASSEIVAGGRTYNEQFF
TRBV30	TRBJ2-7	CASGVSSYEQYF
TRBV6-5	TRBJ2-1	CASSPAGQGYNEQFF
TRBV2	TRBJ1-5	CASGQYSNQPQHF
TRBV12-3/TRBV12-4	TRBJ2-1	CASTPRLDNEQFF
TRBV28	TRBJ2-3	CASSYSGATDTQYF
TRBV2	TRBJ2-3	CASSEGARYTDTQYF
TRBV30	TRBJ1-1	CAWRSTGTATEAFF
TRBV9	TRBJ2-1	CASSVEGLTYNEQFF
TRBV3-1	TRBJ2-7	CASSQALRTLRRSYEQYF
TRBV20-1	TRBJ2-3	CSAGVLASGSTDTQYF
TRBV28	TRBJ1-2	CASHLDGDYGYTF
TRBV27	TRBJ2-7	CASQTSGPRGEQYF
TRBV6-2/TRBV6-3	TRBJ2-5	CATKRGGNQETQYF
TRBV3-1	TRBJ2-2	CASSHRGNGELFF
TRBV6-1	TRBJ2-2	CASSARGRPYGELFF
TRBV13	TRBJ2-7	CASSASLYEQYF
TRBV12-3/TRBV12-4	TRBJ2-3	CASSPRRFAQYF
TRBV7-2	TRBJ2-5	CASSLWETQYF
TRBV13	TRBJ2-7	CASSRGGRVDGQYF
TRBV29-1	TRBJ2-1	CSVEDPSGSSYNEQFF
TRBV7-9	TRBJ2-5	CASSNDRFRETQYF
TRBV12-3/TRBV12-4	TRBJ2-1	CASSFPGAYNEQFF